This T cell receptor (beta chain) emerged from a study of T cells in Graves' hyperthyroidism and ophthalmopathy. Patients were excluded because of uncontrolled infection, other autoimmune disease, pregnancy or lactation. More than 8.5 ml of fresh peripheral blood supplied the PBMCs. RNA transcripts served as the template for amplifying TCR beta CDR3 regions. HTBI primers were the set used in a first-round RT-PCR of the TCR CDR3. TCRdb fed the multiplex PCR reads into MiXCR, producing one record per CDR3 protein. The sample has about 840,000 distinct CDR3 sequences; over 35% are singletons. V was pared by 3 bases and J by 4 bases, with 19 bases between. CDR1 and CDR2 (germline): SGDLS, YYNGEE. This CDR3 comprises 16 residues.

Sequenced: blood. The V gene is TRBV9, the J gene TRBJ1-2, with TRBD1 as a possible D gene (5 bases). This clonotype was sampled from a man between 18 and 35 years old with Graves' hyperthyroidism. The CDR3, as DNA: TGTGCCAGCAGCGACTCCTCGGGGCCTATTTCCTATGGCTACACCTTC. Translated: CASSDSSGPISYGYTF.